This entry lists 13 T cell receptor beta chains sequenced from one sample in a study of patients and donors after allogeneic stem cell transplantation. MiXCR was run by TCRdb on the RT-PCR reads, yielding one entry per CDR3 protein. The sample lists 200,000 to 250,000 distinct CDR3 sequences; around 41% were seen once. Input material: blood, either unsorted or a sorted T cell fraction (not recorded which). Receptors were obtained from a human donor who was either an allogeneic HSCT recipient or a stem cell or donor lymphocyte infusion donor (not recorded which). It is not recorded whose cells these are; they may come from a transplant donor.

The rearrangement uses TRBV5-1 and TRBJ2-7; TRBD1 aligns across 8 bases. There are 16 residues in the CDR3. Germline lookup yields CDR1 SGHRS and CDR2 YFSETQ. The ends lost 3 bases at V and 2 bases at J; junction bases unmatched: 10. For the CDR3, the DNA is TGCGCCAGCAGCTCGTTTTCTGGCAGGGGGCCCTACGAGCAGTACTTC. This translates into CASSSFSGRGPYEQYF.

A single count supports this clonotype. The chain recombines TRBV25-1 with TRBJ2-5; the D call may be TRBD1 or TRBD2 (5 bases each). Trimming removed 3 bases from V and 3 bases from J, with 14 bases in between. The germline CDR1 and CDR2 sequences are MGHDK and SYGVNS. This CDR3 is built from 15 residues. CDR3 protein: CASSDGLGPKETQYF. CDR3 DNA sequence: TGTGCCAGCAGTGACGGGTTGGGACCTAAAGAGACCCAGTACTTC.

V and J are TRBV9 and TRBJ1-1; 7 positions match TRBD1. Germline assignment: CDR1 SGDLS and CDR2 YYNGEE. J lost 0 bases, V lost 4 bases, and 9 bases had no gene match. The CDR3 contains 16 residues. CDR3: CASSPPGTGVNTEAFF. CDR3 DNA: TGTGCCAGCAGCCCCCCCGGAACAGGGGTGAACACTGAAGCTTTCTTT.

This clonotype was picked up a small number of times. This sequence joins TRBV27 and TRBJ2-3; 10 nucleotides line up with TRBD2. The V segment lost 7 bases and the J segment 6 bases; nucleotides outside the gene matches: 16. There are 17 residues in the CDR3. Germline lookup yields CDR1 MNHEY and CDR2 SMNVEV (reference sequence). This CDR3 reads CASTRSMGGLALDTQYF. The CDR3 DNA reads TGTGCCAGCACCCGATCTATGGGGGGACTAGCGTTGGATACGCAGTATTTT.

V and J are TRBV20-1 and TRBJ1-1; D gene uncertain. Germline values: CDR1 DFQATT, CDR2 SNEGSKA (reference sequence). The V end lost 1 base, the J end lost 1 base, and 10 bases lay between the germline ends. This CDR3 comprises 14 residues. CDR3 region: CSARGREPNTEAFF. For the CDR3, the DNA is TGCAGTGCTAGAGGTCGCGAGCCGAACACTGAAGCTTTCTTT.

This clonotype was recorded many times. The J gene is TRBJ2-5, the V gene TRBV5-1; 7 bases agree with TRBD1. Trimming at V came to 2 bases and at J to 5 bases, leaving 3 bases not matched to a gene. CDR3 length: 13 residues. Germline values: CDR1 SGHRS, CDR2 YFSETQ. The CDR3 coding sequence is TGCGCCAGCAGCTTCGGACAGGAGGAGACCCAGTACTTC. Protein sequence: CASSFGQEETQYF.

In this sample, this clonotype turned up a few times. As DNA, the CDR3 is TGCGCCAACCCTTCTGTGGCGCACTCCTACGAGCAGTACTTC. Translated: CANPSVAHSYEQYF. The J gene is TRBJ2-7, the V gene TRBV4-1; the D is unclear. In germline, CDR1 is MGHRA, CDR2 YSYEKL. This CDR3 comprises 14 residues. Trimming pared 10 bases from V and 0 bases from J, leaving 16 bases between.

This clonotype showed up just a few times. V usage is TRBV12-3 or TRBV12-4 and J usage is TRBJ1-4, with unresolved D. The ends were cut back, 4 bases at V and 0 bases at J, with 6 bases in the middle. This CDR3 comprises 14 residues. CDR3 residues: CASSYSPTNEKLFF. In DNA form, the CDR3 reads TGTGCCAGCAGTTACAGTCCAACTAATGAAAAACTGTTTTTT.

This clonotype was seen once. The CDR3 loop is CASSEARRLSGGYTF. The DNA of the CDR3 is TGTGCCAGCAGTGAAGCGCGCAGGCTGTCCGGGGGCTACACCTTC. The genes are TRBV6-1 and TRBJ1-2; D unclear. The CDR3 is 15 residues long. V lost 0 bases and J lost 8, with 16 bases in between. From germline, CDR1 is MNHNS and CDR2 SASEGT.

V gene TRBV5-6 combines with J gene TRBJ2-3, with D maybe TRBD1 (6 bases). Germline-derived CDR1 and CDR2 are SGHDT and YYEEEE. The CDR3 covers 15 residues. V was clipped by 0 bases and J by 11 bases, with 19 bases between them. The chain's CDR3 is CASSLVGRGPAGQYF. CDR3 DNA: TGTGCCAGCAGCTTGGTTGGCAGGGGTCCAGCCGGGCAGTATTTT.

The rearrangement uses TRBV25-1 and TRBJ2-7; 9 bases fit TRBD1. Germline CDR1 MGHDK, CDR2 SYGVNS. V trimming: 5 bases; J trimming: 3 bases; junction bases outside the gene matches: 5. The CDR3 is 14 amino acids. The CDR3 loop reads CASSPWGQGYEQYF. CDR3 DNA sequence: TGTGCCAGCAGTCCCTGGGGACAGGGCTACGAGCAGTACTTC.

This sequence joins TRBV3-1 and TRBJ1-3; 8 bases line up with TRBD1. The CDR3 runs 16 residues. V lost 0 bases and J lost 3; bases outside the gene matches: 4. Germline lookup yields CDR1 LGHDT and CDR2 YNNKEL (reference sequence). The chain's CDR3 is CASSQDNRGNGNTIYF. The CDR3 DNA follows: TGTGCCAGCAGCCAAGACAACAGGGGGAATGGAAACACCATATATTTT.

This clonotype was seen a handful of times. The V and J genes are TRBV20-1 and TRBJ2-1; no definite D call. V was cut by 0 bases and J by 12 bases, with 15 bases left in between. This CDR3 is 13 amino acids long. Germline CDR1 is DFQATT and CDR2 is SNEGSKA (reference sequence). CDR3 DNA: TGCAGTGCTAGAGATACGGGCAAAAGGCTGCAGTTCTTC. Translated, it gives CSARDTGKRLQFF.